This T cell receptor beta chain was documented in a study of T cell changes during pregnancy in multiple sclerosis. V gave up 6 bases and J gave up 0 bases, with 23 bases separating them. This CDR3 is 18 amino acids long. Germline V gene lookup returns CDR1 LNHDA and CDR2 SQIVND (reference sequence). Data came from immunoSEQ multiplex PCR; TCRdb stores just in-frame clones and leaves some out. The sample holds over 60,000 clones; 85% to 95% are singletons and the top ten take about 0.93%. This specimen consisted of peripheral blood, obtained in the first trimester of pregnancy. The TCR comes from a female donor with multiple sclerosis, enrolled in a pregnancy study. This chain connects TRBV19 to TRBJ1-1; D might be TRBD1 (5 bases). The DNA for the CDR3 is TGTGCCAGTAGCCTTCCCAGCGGGGCGTCCCTTATGAACACTGAAGCTTTCTTT. Its protein is CASSLPSGASLMNTEAFF. Supplemented by reference TRBV19 and TRBJ1-1, the full variable domain reads DGGITQSPKYLFRKEGQNVTLSCEQNLNHDAMYWYRQDPGQGLRLIYYSQIVNDFQKGDIAEGYSVSREKKESFPLTVTSAQKNPTAFYLCASSLPSGASLMNTEAFFGQGTRLTVV.